The subject of this entry is one TCR beta chain. Its antigen is as yet unknown. The data were produced by immunoSEQ multiplex PCR, yet TCRdb's version contains in-frame clones alone and is incomplete. The sample has roughly 57,000 clones, around 88% seen once. The sample originates from a study of lymphopenia after photon versus proton radiotherapy. General observations from the study: Only patients who died were analyzed for survival; proton advantage is unproven. After the lymphocyte nadir, photon-treated repertoires showed oligoclonal expansion, especially of CD8+ Temra cells. Relative stability marked proton patients; photon patients lost diversity and naive cells.

The V gene end was trimmed by 4 bases and the J gene end by 1 base; junction bases not matched to a gene: 2. The germline V gene encodes CDR1 MNHNS and CDR2 SASEGT. This CDR3 is built from 15 residues. This sequence originates from a man aged 50 to 60 with gastric cancer. Source: peripheral blood, taken from a patient treated with photon-based radiotherapy. J is TRBJ2-2 and V is TRBV6-1, with TRBD2 identical over 8 bases. The CDR3 here is CASSAGLGNTGELFF. CDR3 coding DNA: TGTGCCAGCAGTGCGGGACTAGGGAACACCGGGGAGCTGTTTTTT.